The TCR beta chain under discussion was sequenced for a study of OX40 agonist ivuxolimab in advanced cancers. About the full investigation: Ivuxolimab, which targeted the costimulatory receptor OX40 (CD134), was an agonistic, fully human IgG2 monoclonal antibody. In the dose-escalation cohort, 82.7% of patients were male, and the mean age was approximately 60 years, with a range of roughly 23 to 85. Partial responses occurred in three dose-escalation patients: two with cutaneous melanoma and one with hepatocellular carcinoma. Patients were allowed to have had prior anti-PD-1, anti-PD-L1 or anti-CTLA-4 therapy, and around 40% of the dose-escalation patients had previously received checkpoint inhibitors. Intravenous ivuxolimab was administered to patients every 2 weeks at six dose levels: 0.01, 0.1, 0.3, 1.5, 3 and 10 mg/kg. The paper reports the monotherapy dose-escalation portion (N of about 52 patients) of the phase I ivuxolimab trial. Of the approximately 50 dose-escalation patients, hepatocellular carcinoma was present in approximately 20, melanoma in some 15, renal cell carcinoma in 9 and head and neck cancer in 9. The point of sequencing TCRbeta in the periphery was to test whether ivuxolimab changed TCR sequence diversity and drove clonal T-cell expansion.

Study-wide conclusions, independent of this receptor: At doses of 0.1 to 3.0 mg/kg, clonal expansion of both CD4+ and CD8+ blood T cells was observed from baseline to week 6. After ivuxolimab, expanded clones were on average more numerous among CD8+ T cells than among CD4+ T cells. Low levels of normalized T-cell clonal expansion were also shown by some nonresponding patients. In partial responders in the 0.1-3.0 mg/kg groups, normalized peripheral clonal expansion was found to be among the lowest, especially among CD8+ T cells. Which antigens the clonally expanded peripheral T cells were specific for was not determined.

To sequence the TCRbeta CDR3 region, genomic DNA was isolated from the sorted cells. TCRbeta CDR3 regions were sequenced using the immunoSEQ Assay. TCRdb took over this immuneACCESS table, retaining in-frame rearrangements with V and J assigned. Such tables are incomplete; in checked studies, under half of the missing clones stem from an unresolved V gene, and the remainder is unexplained. This sample has 72,000 or so clones in its table, and 89% of those were observed once. About 10% of the sample is in the top ten clones. Patients with a history of autoimmune disease or receiving systemic immunosuppression were excluded from the trial. Peripheral blood for TCR sequencing was drawn from every dose cohort at baseline, at cycle 4 day 1 and at cycle 7 day 1. The samples were taken from a phase I, first-in-human, multicenter, open-label dose-escalation trial of ivuxolimab. Adults with locally advanced or metastatic melanoma, renal cell carcinoma, hepatocellular carcinoma or head and neck squamous cell carcinoma were enrolled in the trial. CD4+ and CD8+ T cells were sorted separately from peripheral blood before TCR sequencing.

Points on this clone: Its antigen is unknown. Base qualities were left out, and no much larger clone turns up one base away.

Inclusive of the bounding cysteine and phenylalanine, the CDR3 is 16 residues long. The sequence is cut down to CDR3 DNA, 48 bases in frame from base 1. The germline V gene encodes CDR1 SGHTA and CDR2 FQGTGA. V drops 1 base and J drops 4 bases, leaving 13 bases in between. This specimen was CD4+ or CD8+ T cells sorted from blood, taken in a trial of the OX40 agonist ivuxolimab. This clonotype was sampled from an adult with an advanced solid tumor such as melanoma, head and neck, liver or kidney cancer. The sequence joins TRBV7-3 to TRBJ2-2; D gene: possibly TRBD2, on 5 matching bases. Read as DNA, the sequence is TGTGCCAGCAGCTTAAGGCAGGCCGCGGGCACCGGGGAGCTGTTTTTT. Translation gives CASSLRQAAGTGELFF.